These T cell receptor beta chains were read from a single sample in a study of blood T cell repertoires in COVID-19. Measured with immunoSEQ multiplex PCR; TCRdb has only the in-frame clones, and not every one. The sample holds about 69,000 clones, roughly 80% seen once. The specimen sequenced was peripheral blood. Receptors originate from a man in his sixties with acute or convalescent COVID-19. CDR3s include the opening cysteine and the closing phenylalanine or tryptophan. Rows give clone size only sometimes, using once, few, many, or a class for an expanded clone.

CASNPTGAYGYTF	TRBV12-3/TRBV12-4	TRBJ1-2	-
CASSPRTGEANYGYTF	TRBV18	TRBJ1-2	-
CARSLVEQDGSYEQYF	TRBV5-3	TRBJ2-7	few
CASSQVLGTTKSVQYF	TRBV4-2	TRBJ2-5	-
CASSFDRVYEQYF	TRBV7-9	TRBJ2-7	once
CASSFRDRAHNEQFF	TRBV27	TRBJ2-1	-
CASSFSGQGSDTQYF	TRBV27	TRBJ2-3	-
CASTLTGMNTEAFF	TRBV6-5	TRBJ1-1	-
CASSYKLAGSQETQYF	TRBV6-5	TRBJ2-5	-
CATSSFTSGGNEQFF	TRBV15	TRBJ2-1	-
CASSSTGVDTQYF	TRBV11-2	TRBJ2-3	-
CASLFLKTGAEAFF	TRBV6-5	TRBJ1-1	-
CSASFGRADTGELFF	TRBV20-1	TRBJ2-2	-
CASIPRGGLRPGELFF	TRBV19	TRBJ2-2	-
CASSAGLFANTIYF	TRBV6-5	TRBJ1-3	-
CASTLTGANTEAFF	TRBV7-9	TRBJ1-1	-
CASSLSGDRENQPQHF	TRBV7-2	TRBJ1-5	-
CASNTGESGSPLHF	TRBV6-5	TRBJ1-6	-
CASSYAVRLNAEAFF	TRBV6-2/TRBV6-3	TRBJ1-1	-
CASKMARAGFDDTEAFF	TRBV5-6	TRBJ1-1	-
CASSTTRTGNYEQYF	TRBV7-2	TRBJ2-7	-
CASSQDKAGQPLISGNTIYF	TRBV4-1	TRBJ1-3	-
CASSPARETQYF	TRBV12-3/TRBV12-4	TRBJ2-5	-
CASSFQQGAVEKLFF	TRBV9	TRBJ1-4	-
CASSPRTENTEAFF	TRBV7-8	TRBJ1-1	-
CASSYGGHRGGQETQYF	TRBV6-2/TRBV6-3	TRBJ2-5	-
CASSYVTGGADTQYF	TRBV5-6	TRBJ2-3	-
CASSSGRGRGYGYTF	TRBV7-2	TRBJ1-2	-
CSAQNSNQPQHF	TRBV29-1	TRBJ1-5	-
CSAGTASGNTIYF	TRBV29-1	TRBJ1-3	-
CASSLAGAYAEAFF	TRBV28	TRBJ1-1	-
CASSLSHDRGSWEQYF	TRBV5-5	TRBJ2-7	-
CASTEGFGRPQHF	TRBV19	TRBJ1-5	-
CASSRQGAGETQETQYF	TRBV14	TRBJ2-5	-
CASSQDVRYGYTF	TRBV14	TRBJ1-2	-
CASNGQGDQPQHF	TRBV25-1	TRBJ1-5	-
CASSLWQGTNTEAFF	TRBV5-8	TRBJ1-1	-
CASSLRMGRGGFTDTQYF	TRBV5-1	TRBJ2-3	few
CASSANPSFTDTQYF	TRBV9	TRBJ2-3	once
CASSGDRAYEQYF	TRBV18	TRBJ2-7	-
CASSPRGPANTEAFF	TRBV18	TRBJ1-1	few
CASSLVAGTGRYTGELFF	TRBV11-3	TRBJ2-2	-
CASSRGRGSLNQETQYF	TRBV19	TRBJ2-5	-
CASSLSGLFFSSYNSPLHF	TRBV27	TRBJ1-6	-
CASSPRARDRSNEKLFF	TRBV11-2	TRBJ1-4	-
CASSRGPPNTEAFF	TRBV11-2	TRBJ1-1	-
CASTTSGYTDTQYF	TRBV5-1	TRBJ2-3	-
CASSLSRQGQETQYF	TRBV27	TRBJ2-5	once
CAIRAGTETYEQYF	TRBV10-3	TRBJ2-7	-
CASSRGRTAGNTEAFF	TRBV5-1	TRBJ1-1	-
CASSYSRRYGYTF	TRBV6-5	TRBJ1-2	-
CASSPARGNSPLHF	TRBV18	TRBJ1-6	-
CASSRRRQGDNSPLHF	TRBV5-6	TRBJ1-6	once
CASSLDPQGAFYYGYTF	TRBV5-1	TRBJ1-2	-
CASSPTGGAVNEKLFF	TRBV4-2	TRBJ1-4	few
CAWSDRANQPQHF	TRBV30	TRBJ1-5	-
CASTLTTGGNTEAFF	TRBV7-9	TRBJ1-1	-